The source of this TCR beta chain is a study of T cell repertoires in cytomegalovirus infection. Germline V gene lookup returns CDR1 DFQATT and CDR2 SNEGSKA (reference sequence). The CDR3 sequence is 15 residues long. J gave up 1 base and V 6 bases, and 5 bases lay outside the gene matches. Each CDR3 protein is one row after TCRdb ran MiXCR on the reads. The sample has roughly 500,000 distinct CDR3 sequences, more than 30% seen once. Ten or more counts support this clonotype. Its antigen is unknown. This TCR was recovered from a human donor in good health (CMV status not recorded). Some clones in this sample may be carry-over from other donors' samples. This specimen was cultured PBMCs, taken from culture after CMV antigen stimulation. The chain recombines TRBV20-1 with TRBJ2-1, with TRBD2 matching over 11 bases. The CDR3, as DNA: TGCAGTGCAAAAACTAGCGGGGGATCCTACAATGAGCAGTTCTTC. It specifies CSAKTSGGSYNEQFF.